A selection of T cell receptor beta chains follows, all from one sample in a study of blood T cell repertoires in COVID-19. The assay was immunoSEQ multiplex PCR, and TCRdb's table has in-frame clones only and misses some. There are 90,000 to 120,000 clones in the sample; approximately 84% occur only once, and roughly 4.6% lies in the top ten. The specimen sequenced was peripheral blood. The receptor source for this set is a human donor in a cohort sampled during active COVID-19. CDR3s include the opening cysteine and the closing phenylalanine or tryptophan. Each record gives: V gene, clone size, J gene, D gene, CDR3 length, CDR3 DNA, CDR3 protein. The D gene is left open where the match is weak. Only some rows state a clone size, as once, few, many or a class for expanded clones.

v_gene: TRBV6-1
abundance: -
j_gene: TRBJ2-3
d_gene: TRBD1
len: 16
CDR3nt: TGTGCCAGCAGTGGGAACCTGGACAGGGTGATAGATACGCAGTATTTT
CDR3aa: CASSGNLDRVIDTQYF

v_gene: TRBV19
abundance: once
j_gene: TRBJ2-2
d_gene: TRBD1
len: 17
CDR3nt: TGTGCCAGTAGTAGTGGGCAGGGGGCCGCGAACACCGGGGAGCTGTTTTTT
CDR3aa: CASSSGQGAANTGELFF

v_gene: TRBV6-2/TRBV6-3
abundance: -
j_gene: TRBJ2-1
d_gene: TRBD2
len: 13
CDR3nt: TGTGCCAGCAGCCTAGCGCCGGGGGGTGAGCAGTTCTTC
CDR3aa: CASSLAPGGEQFF

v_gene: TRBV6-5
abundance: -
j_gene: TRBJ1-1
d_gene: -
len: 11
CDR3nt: TGTGCCAGCAGCGGGGGAGGTGAAGCTTTCTTT
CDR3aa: CASSGGGEAFF

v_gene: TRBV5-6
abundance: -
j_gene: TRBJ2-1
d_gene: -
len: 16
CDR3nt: TGTGCCAGCAGCCGCGTCGGACTAACCACCTACAATGAGCAGTTCTTC
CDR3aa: CASSRVGLTTYNEQFF

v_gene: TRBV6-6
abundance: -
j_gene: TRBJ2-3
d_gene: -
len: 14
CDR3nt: TGTGCCAGCAGTTACGCAGGGAGCACAGATACGCAGTATTTT
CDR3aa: CASSYAGSTDTQYF

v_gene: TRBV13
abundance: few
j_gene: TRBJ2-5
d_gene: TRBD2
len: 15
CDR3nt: TGTGCCAGCAGCCCTCGGACTAGCGGCCAAGAGACCCAGTACTTC
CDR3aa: CASSPRTSGQETQYF

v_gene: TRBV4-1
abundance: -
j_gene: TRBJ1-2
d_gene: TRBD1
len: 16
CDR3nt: TGCGCCAGCAGCCAAGTGACAGGGGGTGGAGGCTATGGCTACACCTTC
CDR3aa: CASSQVTGGGGYGYTF

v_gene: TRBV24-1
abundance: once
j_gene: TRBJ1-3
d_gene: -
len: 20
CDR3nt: TGTGCCACCAGTGATTTGGGAGAACAAGACAGTCCGAGCTCTGGAAACACCATATATTTT
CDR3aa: CATSDLGEQDSPSSGNTIYF

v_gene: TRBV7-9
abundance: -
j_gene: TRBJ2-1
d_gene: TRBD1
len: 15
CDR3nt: TGTGCCAGCGTATACGGGACAGCCATCTACAATGAGCAGTTCTTC
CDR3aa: CASVYGTAIYNEQFF

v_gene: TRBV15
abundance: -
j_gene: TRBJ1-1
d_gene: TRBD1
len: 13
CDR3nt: TGTGCCATCGCGCGTGGACAGGGGCCTGAAGCTTTCTTT
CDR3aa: CAIARGQGPEAFF

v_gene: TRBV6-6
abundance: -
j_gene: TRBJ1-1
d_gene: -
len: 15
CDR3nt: TGTGCCAGCAGCGATCACAGGAGTATGAACACTGAAGCTTTCTTT
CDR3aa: CASSDHRSMNTEAFF

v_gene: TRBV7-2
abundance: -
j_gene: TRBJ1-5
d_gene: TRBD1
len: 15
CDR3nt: TGTGCCAGCAGTCCCGGACAGGGGGTAAATCAGCCCCAGCATTTT
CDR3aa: CASSPGQGVNQPQHF

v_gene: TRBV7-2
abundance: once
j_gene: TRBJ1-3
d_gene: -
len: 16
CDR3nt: TGTGCCAGCAGCCAAACTGCGGGATCACACATAAACACCATATATTTT
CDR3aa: CASSQTAGSHINTIYF

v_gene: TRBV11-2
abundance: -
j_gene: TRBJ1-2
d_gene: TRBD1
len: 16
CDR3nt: TGTGCCAGCAGGGGGTCAGGGGGCAAAGCTAACTATGGCTACACCTTC
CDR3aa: CASRGSGGKANYGYTF

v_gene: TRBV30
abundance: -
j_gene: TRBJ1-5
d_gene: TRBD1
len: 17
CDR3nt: TGTGCCTGGAGTGTACGGTCAGGGGGGTTGACAAATCAGCCCCAGCATTTT
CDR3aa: CAWSVRSGGLTNQPQHF

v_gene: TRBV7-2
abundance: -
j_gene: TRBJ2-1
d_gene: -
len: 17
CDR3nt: TGTGCCAGCAGCTTAGGCGGCAGGGTTAGCTCCTACAATGAGCAGTTCTTC
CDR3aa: CASSLGGRVSSYNEQFF

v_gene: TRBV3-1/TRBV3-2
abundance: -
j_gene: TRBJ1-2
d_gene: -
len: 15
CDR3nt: TGTGCCAGCAGCCCCCGACAGGCTAATAACTATGGCTACACCTTC
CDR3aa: CASSPRQANNYGYTF

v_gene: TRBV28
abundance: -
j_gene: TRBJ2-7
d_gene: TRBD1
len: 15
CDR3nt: TGTGCCAGCAGTAGGACAGGGGGTAAGATCTACGAGCAGTACTTC
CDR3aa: CASSRTGGKIYEQYF

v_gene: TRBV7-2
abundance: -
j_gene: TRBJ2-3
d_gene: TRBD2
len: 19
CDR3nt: TGTGCCAGCAGCCCTACAATCGGGGCGGGAGGTACTGGGACAGATACGCAGTATTTT
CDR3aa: CASSPTIGAGGTGTDTQYF

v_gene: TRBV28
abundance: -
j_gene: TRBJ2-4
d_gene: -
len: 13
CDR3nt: TGTGCCAGTACTGACACGGCCAAAAACATTCAGTACTTC
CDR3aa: CASTDTAKNIQYF

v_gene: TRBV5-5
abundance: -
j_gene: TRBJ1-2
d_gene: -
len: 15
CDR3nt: TGTGCCAGCAGCTTGCAAGGGGCTGGGATCTATGGCTACACCTTC
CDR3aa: CASSLQGAGIYGYTF

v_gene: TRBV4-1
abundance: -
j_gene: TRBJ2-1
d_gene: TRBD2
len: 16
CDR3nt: TGCGCCAGCAGCCTCGAGACTAGCGGCCCCTACAATGAGCAGTTCTTC
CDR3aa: CASSLETSGPYNEQFF

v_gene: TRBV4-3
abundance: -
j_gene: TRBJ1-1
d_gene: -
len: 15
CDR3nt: TGCGCCAGCAGCCAAGATCCGGGGATGAACACTGAAGCTTTCTTT
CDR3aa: CASSQDPGMNTEAFF

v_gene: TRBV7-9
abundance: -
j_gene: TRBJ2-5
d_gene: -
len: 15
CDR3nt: TGTGCCAGCAGCATCCGCCTAGGAGGTGGAGAGACCCAGTACTTC
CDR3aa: CASSIRLGGGETQYF

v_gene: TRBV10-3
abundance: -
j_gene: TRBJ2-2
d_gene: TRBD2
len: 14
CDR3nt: TGTGCCATCCCAGGGAGCGGGAGCCCCGGGGAGCTGTTTTTT
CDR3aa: CAIPGSGSPGELFF

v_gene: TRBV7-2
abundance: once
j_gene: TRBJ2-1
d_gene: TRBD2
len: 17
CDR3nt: TGTGCCAGCAGCAGGCTCTGGAGCGGGAGCTCCTACAATGAGCAGTTCTTC
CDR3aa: CASSRLWSGSSYNEQFF

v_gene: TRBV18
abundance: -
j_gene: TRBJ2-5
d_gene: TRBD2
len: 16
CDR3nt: TGTGCCAGCTCACAAGCTCTAGCGGGATCGGTAGAGACCCAGTACTTC
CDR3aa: CASSQALAGSVETQYF

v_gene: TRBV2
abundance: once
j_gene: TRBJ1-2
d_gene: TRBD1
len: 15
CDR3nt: TGTGCCAGCATTCTATTGACAGGGGGGATCTCTGGCTACACCTTC
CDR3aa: CASILLTGGISGYTF

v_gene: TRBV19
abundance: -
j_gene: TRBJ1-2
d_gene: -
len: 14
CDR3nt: TGTGCCAGTAGTACGACACAGTTGAACCGTGGCTACACCTTC
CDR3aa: CASSTTQLNRGYTF